A single TCR beta chain is shown here with its context. The antigen remains unidentified. The sample originates from a study of T cell repertoires in cytomegalovirus infection. The study, taken as a whole, reports: CMV carriers with the relevant HLA were identified by cumulative public TCR beta family frequency. Clonotype analysis showed dominance of the ex vivo response by HLA-C-restricted CMV-specific TCR beta clonotypes.

CDR3 length: 14 residues. Germline loops: CDR1 LNHDA, CDR2 SQIVND (reference sequence). Trimming removed 6 bases at V and 5 bases at J, with 16 bases between. TCRdb independently ran MiXCR on the reads; one entry per CDR3 protein. This sample has about 450,000 distinct CDR3 sequences, with around 32% found just once. The clonotype was recovered from a human donor in good health (CMV status not recorded). Some clones in this sample may be carry-over from other donors' samples. Sequenced material: PBMCs. V gene TRBV19 combines with J gene TRBJ1-1, with D possibly being TRBD1 (6 bases). DNA of the CDR3: TGTGCCAGTAGGATTGTGGGGGCATCTACTGAAGCTTTCTTT. This translates into CASRIVGASTEAFF.